These T cell receptor beta chains were read from a single sample in a study. One entry per CDR3 protein results from TCRdb running MiXCR on the reads. The sample consists of about 7,000 distinct CDR3 sequences, under 35% of them appearing once. Specimen: blood. The receptors here all came from a human donor. Each CDR3 is given with its conserved first and last residue. D genes are given only for firm matches. For some rows the clone size is stated as once, few or many, or as a class when expanded; others skip it.

- TRBJ2-1 TRBV29-1 TRBD1 TGCAGCTCACCACCGGGGACAGGGGATGAGCAGTTCTTC CSSPPGTGDEQFF
- TRBJ1-2 TRBV14 - TGTGCCAGCAGCTGGGGACAACTTGGCTACACCTTC CASSWGQLGYTF
- TRBJ2-1 TRBV4-2 - TGTGCCAGCAGCCAAACCGCGTCGGGAAGCACAGATACGCAGTTCTTC CASSQTASGSTDTQFF
- TRBJ1-2 TRBV29-1 - TGCAGCGTCGCCTTTAGCCCTTATGGCTACACCTTC CSVAFSPYGYTF
medium-sized TRBJ2-3 TRBV29-1 - TGCAGCGTCCCGACTGATACGCAGTATTTT CSVPTDTQYF
- TRBJ2-2 TRBV20-1 TRBD1 TGCAGTGCTACCGGGACAGCGAACACCAGGGAGCTGTTTTTT CSATGTANTRELFF
few TRBJ2-7 TRBV4-2 - TGTGCCAGCAGCCAAGAAATGGTAGGCGGGGGCCTCTCCTACGAGCAGTACTTC CASSQEMVGGGLSYEQYF
- TRBJ2-3 TRBV30 TRBD2 TGTGCCTGGACCCGGATGCTAACTAGCGGGAAGTTTACAGATACGCAGTATTTT CAWTRMLTSGKFTDTQYF
medium-sized TRBJ1-2 TRBV30 - TGTGCCCGGTCATTCTCCTATGGCTACACCTTC CARSFSYGYTF
many TRBJ1-4 TRBV29-1 - TGCAGCGCCAAAGGGAGGTTGGTGGAAAAACTGTTTTTT CSAKGRLVEKLFF
medium-sized TRBJ2-7 TRBV29-1 - TGCAGCGTTGAGTCCGCAAGGTTAGGGTCCTACGAGCAGTACTTC CSVESARLGSYEQYF
- TRBJ2-7 TRBV4-2 TRBD1 TGTGCCAGCAGCATCTCGAGGGTGAGGACAGGTCACTACGAGCAGTACTTC CASSISRVRTGHYEQYF
few TRBJ2-1 TRBV18 - TGTGCCAGCTCACCAGCCGCGTGGCATACGCAGTTCTTC CASSPAAWHTQFF
medium-sized TRBJ2-3 TRBV14 - TGTGCCAGCAGCTACCTGACTAGTCCGTGGCAGTATTTT CASSYLTSPWQYF
- TRBJ2-1 TRBV29-1 TRBD1 TGCAGCGTTGTCGACGGGGACAGCTCCTACAATGAGAAGTTCTTC CSVVDGDSSYNEKFF
medium-sized TRBJ2-1 TRBV20-1 - TGCAGTGCTACTTCAATCCGCGGGATGAGCTCCTACAATGAGCAGTTCTTC CSATSIRGMSSYNEQFF
- TRBJ1-3 TRBV29-1 - TGCAGCGTTGAAGATCTACAGAATGGCTACACCATATATTTT CSVEDLQNGYTIYF
- TRBJ1-2 TRBV12-3/TRBV12-4 - TGTGCCAGCAGATTAATTTCGGACTATGGCCACACCTTC CASRLISDYGHTF
many TRBJ2-1 TRBV20-1 - TGCAGTGCGTTAGGCAGACAGGTTTCCTACAATGAGCAGTTCTTC CSALGRQVSYNEQFF
once TRBJ2-1 TRBV28 - TGTGCCAGCAGTTCGACCAACAATGAGCAGTTCTTC CASSSTNNEQFF